One sample yielded the 9 T cell receptor beta chains listed below, sequenced in a study of identifying expanded T cells in peripheral blood. The protocol was immunoSEQ multiplex PCR, while the TCRdb copy is restricted to in-frame clones and leaves out a portion. Of 70,000 to 95,000 clones detected, 88% appear once; the ten largest clones hold around 3.8%. Sequenced input: blood. Every receptor here comes from a person aged 18-70 years in good health.

This rearrangement joins TRBV10-3 to TRBJ2-2; D perhaps matches TRBD1 (5 bases). Germline V gene data show CDR1 as ENHRY and CDR2 as SYGVKD. The length of the CDR3 is 14 residues. With 3 bases removed from V and 3 bases from J, the gap between germline ends came to 8 bases. The CDR3 nucleotides are TGTGCCATCAGTGAAGTCAGGGACACCGGGGAGCTGTTTTTT. This sequence encodes CAISEVRDTGELFF.

The J gene is TRBJ1-2, the V gene TRBV6-5, with TRBD1 as a possible D gene (6 bases). This CDR3 region has 13 residues. Germline-derived CDR1 and CDR2 are MNHEY and SVGAGI. Trimming stripped 6 bases from V and 4 bases from J, with 12 bases between. CDR3 protein: CASSPDRIYGYTF. In nucleotides, the CDR3 is TGTGCCAGCAGCCCTGACAGGATCTATGGCTACACCTTC.

The chain couples TRBV28 to TRBJ2-1, with TRBD2 identical over 8 bases. CDR3 length equals 16 residues. After removal of 5 bases from V and 10 bases from J, the junction contained 16 bases not matched to a gene. Germline-derived CDR1 and CDR2 are MDHEN and SYDVKM. The CDR3 is CASSPPGSSGASEQFF. The CDR3 nucleotides are TGTGCCAGCAGTCCCCCAGGTAGTAGCGGGGCTAGCGAGCAGTTCTTC.

The V call is TRBV30, the J call TRBJ2-1; perhaps TRBD2 as D (7 bases). The CDR3 is 12 amino acids. Germline CDR1 GTSNPN, CDR2 SVGIG (reference sequence). The germline V and J ends were trimmed by 2 bases and 6 bases, with 8 bases remaining between them. The CDR3 DNA follows: TGTGCCTGGAGTAGGGGGGGCAATGAGCAGTTCTTC. Protein product: CAWSRGGNEQFF.

The V call is TRBV28, the J call TRBJ2-7; TRBD1 matches 8 bases. Germline V gene lookup returns CDR1 MDHEN and CDR2 SYDVKM. CDR3 size: 15 residues. Unmatched junction bases numbered 10, after V lost 7 bases and J lost 2 bases. The CDR3 sequence is CASTLLGTGTYEQYF. CDR3 DNA sequence: TGTGCCAGCACCCTCCTCGGGACAGGTACCTACGAGCAGTACTTC.

The chain combines TRBV14 with TRBJ1-1, with no clear D. The CDR3 length is 13 residues. Germline V gene data show CDR1 as SGHDN and CDR2 as FVKESK. Trimming stripped 4 bases from V and 0 bases from J, with 6 bases between. The CDR3 reads CASSRNMNTEAFF. The CDR3 DNA follows: TGTGCCAGCAGCCGGAACATGAACACTGAAGCTTTCTTT.

The V gene is TRBV10-1, the J gene TRBJ1-5; 7 positions match TRBD1. Germline V gene lookup returns CDR1 WNHNN and CDR2 SYGVQD (reference sequence). The CDR3 covers 18 residues. The ends lost 8 bases at V and 2 bases at J; junction bases unmatched: 18. CDR3 DNA: TGCGCCAGCCCGGGCCGCCGAATTTCCAGGGGGGGCAATCAGCCCCAGCATTTT. Protein sequence: CASPGRRISRGGNQPQHF.

The chain combines TRBV6-1 with TRBJ2-5; TRBD2 matches at 7 bases. Germline V lookup: CDR1 MNHNS, CDR2 SASEGT. The CDR3 length is 16 residues. The junction had 7 bases not matched to a gene; V was cut back by 1 base and J by 2 bases. The CDR3: CASSEVGGTGQETQYF. CDR3 in DNA: TGTGCCAGCAGTGAAGTCGGGGGGACGGGGCAAGAGACCCAGTACTTC.

This clone was detected once. This chain uses TRBV14 with TRBJ2-3; 10 bases are a match to TRBD2. Per germline, CDR1 SGHDN and CDR2 FVKESK. The CDR3 totals 20 residues. Losses at the gene ends were 0 bases for V and 3 bases for J; bases not matched to a gene: 15. CDR3 DNA sequence: TGTGCCAGCAGCCAAGAACGTCGGCCCCTAGCGGGAGCAGGAACAGATACGCAGTATTTT. Amino acid sequence: CASSQERRPLAGAGTDTQYF.